This TCR beta chain was sequenced in a study of neurological immune-mediated disorders. This clonotype showed up many times. The antigen is unknown. Overall study findings and caveats: HTLV-1-associated myelopathy ranked highest for TCR clonal expansion and multiple sclerosis lowest, beneath healthy controls.

cDNA synthesis was performed by 5'RACE with 10-nucleotide random UMIs. A single run covered 15-18 subjects with over 170 million TCR-beta sequences. TCRdb itself ran the 5' RACE reads through MiXCR, one entry per CDR3 protein. The sample holds some 71,000 distinct CDR3 sequences; about 10% are singletons and the top ten take around a tenth. Time point indicated: longitudinal time-point 1 (baseline). What was sequenced was PBMCs. The receptor was derived from a man between 25 and 39 years old in good health.

The CDR3 is CAITPRTSYEQYF. The CDR3 DNA reads TGTGCCATCACTCCCCGGACCTCCTACGAGCAGTACTTC. This chain connects TRBV28 to TRBJ2-7; D call uncertain. V was trimmed by 10 bases and J by 0 bases, leaving 13 bases between them. CDR1 is MDHEN, CDR2 SYDVKM, per germline. The CDR3 totals 13 residues.